This T cell receptor (beta chain) was observed in a study of blood T cell repertoires in COVID-19 (TCRdb year 2020). Notes on the research overall: Collaborator samples came from the United States, Italy and Spain and covered acute and convalescent phases of COVID-19. Sample metadata almost always included a de-identified subject ID, COVID-19 status, age in years and sex. The dataset comprised deeply sampled blood TCRbeta repertoires from subjects exposed to, actively infected with, or recovered from COVID-19. Samples were obtained from the ongoing ImmuneRACE study (first 160 participants) and from roughly 1,300 subjects provided by 6 global collaborators. A freely available public database, intended as a resource for researchers studying the immune response to SARS-CoV-2, is where the repertoires were released. The prospective study material was composed of cDNA or gDNA derived from T cells, B-cell-depleted T cells, or PBMCs. Where available, HLA class I and class II types were taken from metadata supplied by the sample provider and were not determined by assay-based typing. The paper's findings and limits, for the study overall: The quantity of clinical and demographic metadata differed by source and by participant and was supplied without curation.

In Seattle, one collaborating source enrolled patients while the infection was active and tracked those patients longitudinally over the course of disease. Whole blood was collected in K2EDTA tubes by collaborating institutions according to the institutions' own protocols. For TCRbeta analysis, collaborators shipped samples in one of three forms: frozen whole blood, isolated PBMCs, or DNA extracted from either of those sample types. The junction carries 14 bases between V and J, which are trimmed by 4 bases and 2 bases respectively. Measured from the cysteine to the phenylalanine, the CDR3 is 15 residues long. Only CDR3 DNA is held: 45 bases, read in frame from base 1. According to the germline V gene (reference sequence), CDR1 reads LNHDA and CDR2 reads SQIVND. The immunoSEQ Assay, a bias-controlled multiplex PCR, was used to amplify TCRbeta CDR3 regions from genomic DNA. Processing in the source paper ran as follows. Nucleated cell counts per sample were estimated from amplification of reference gene primers within the assay. Sequence reads were collapsed and filtered to measure the absolute abundance of every unique TCRbeta CDR3 rearrangement. For each sample, productive Simpson clonality was calculated as the square root of Simpson's diversity index over productive rearrangements. The clones in this table, taken by TCRdb from immuneACCESS, are in-frame only. Not every clone is retained; where verified, under half of the shortfall comes from an unresolved V gene, and the cause of the rest is unknown. The D gene and trimming were derived from the DNA, and the V and J assignments and clone size from that table. Here the sample has 160,000 or so clones; over 90% occur a single time. The ten largest clones add up to roughly 2.1% of the sample.

As for this clone: The antigen it binds to is not known. No qualities accompany the bases; no much larger clone lies one base away.

The chain was built from TRBV19 and TRBJ1-2; a tentative D call is TRBD1 (5 bases match). Sequenced material: peripheral blood. This clonotype was sampled from a woman aged 55-70 years with COVID-19, enrolled during active disease. The nucleotide sequence reads TGTGCCAGTAGTACCCCCGGGGGACTCAACTATGGCTACACCTTC. Its product reads: CASSTPGGLNYGYTF. Here the CDR3 is joined to the reference TRBV19 and TRBJ1-2 genes, and the full variable domain is: DGGITQSPKYLFRKEGQNVTLSCEQNLNHDAMYWYRQDPGQGLRLIYYSQIVNDFQKGDIAEGYSVSREKKESFPLTVTSAQKNPTAFYLCASSTPGGLNYGYTFGSGTRLTVV.